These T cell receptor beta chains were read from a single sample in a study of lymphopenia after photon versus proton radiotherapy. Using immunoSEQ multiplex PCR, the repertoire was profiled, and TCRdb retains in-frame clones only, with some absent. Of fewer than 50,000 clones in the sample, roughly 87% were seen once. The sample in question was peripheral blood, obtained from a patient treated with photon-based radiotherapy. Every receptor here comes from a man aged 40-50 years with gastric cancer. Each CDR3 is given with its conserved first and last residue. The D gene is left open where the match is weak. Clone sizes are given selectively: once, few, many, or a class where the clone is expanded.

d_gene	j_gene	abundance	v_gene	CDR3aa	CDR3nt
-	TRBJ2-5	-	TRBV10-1	CASSDASETQYF	TGCGCCAGCAGTGATGCTTCGGAGACCCAGTACTTC
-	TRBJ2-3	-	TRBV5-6	CASSLDVTDTQYF	TGTGCCAGCAGCTTGGACGTCACAGATACGCAGTATTTT
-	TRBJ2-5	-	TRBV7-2	CASSPPYPGQETQYF	TGTGCCAGCAGCCCCCCATATCCAGGGCAAGAGACCCAGTACTTC
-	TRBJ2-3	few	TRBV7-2	CASSVDSSTDTQYF	TGTGCCAGCAGCGTCGACTCAAGCACAGATACGCAGTATTTT
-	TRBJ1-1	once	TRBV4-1	CASSQDSGVGTEAFF	TGCGCCAGCAGCCAAGATTCGGGCGTGGGCACTGAAGCTTTCTTT
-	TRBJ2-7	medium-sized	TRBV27	CASSLSGGSGGEQYF	TGTGCCAGCAGTTTATCGGGCGGCTCTGGGGGGGAGCAGTACTTC
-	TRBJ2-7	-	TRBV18	CASSPLIGDEQYF	TGTGCCAGCTCACCACTCATAGGGGACGAGCAGTACTTC
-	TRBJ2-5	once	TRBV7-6	CASSLRTQETQYF	TGTGCCAGCAGCTTACGGACGCAAGAGACCCAGTACTTC
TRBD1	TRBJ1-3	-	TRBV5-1	CASSSADRGLGNTIYF	TGCGCCAGCAGCTCCGCCGACAGGGGGCTTGGAAACACCATATATTTT
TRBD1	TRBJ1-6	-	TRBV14	CASSRGTGNSPLHF	TGTGCCAGCAGCCGCGGGACAGGGAATTCACCCCTCCACTTT
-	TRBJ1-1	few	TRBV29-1	CSSSGHLNTEAFF	TGCAGCTCATCGGGACACTTGAACACTGAAGCTTTCTTT
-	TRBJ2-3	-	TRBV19	CASSIAPLLDTDTQYF	TGTGCCAGTAGTATCGCCCCTCTCCTAGACACAGATACGCAGTATTTT
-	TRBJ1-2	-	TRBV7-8	CASSPLDSYNYGYTF	TGTGCCAGCAGCCCCCTGGACAGTTATAACTATGGCTACACCTTC
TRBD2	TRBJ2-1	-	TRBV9	CASSGTSGGAYNEQFF	TGTGCCAGCAGCGGGACTAGCGGGGGGGCCTACAATGAGCAGTTCTTC
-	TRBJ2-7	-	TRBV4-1	CASSQRPDRKTYEQYF	TGCGCCAGCAGCCAAAGACCAGACAGGAAGACCTACGAGCAGTACTTC
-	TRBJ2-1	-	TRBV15	CATSRGGESYNEQFF	TGTGCCACCAGCAGAGGGGGGGAGTCCTACAATGAGCAGTTCTTC
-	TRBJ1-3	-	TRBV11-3	CASSLGRIDTLGNTIYF	TGTGCCAGCAGCTTAGGGCGCATAGACACGCTCGGAAACACCATATATTTT
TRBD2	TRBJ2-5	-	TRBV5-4	CASSSLTSGGEETQYF	TGTGCCAGCAGCTCCTTGACTAGCGGGGGTGAAGAGACCCAGTACTTC
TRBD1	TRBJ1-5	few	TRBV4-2	CASSQTGVNQPQHF	TGTGCCAGCAGCCAGACAGGGGTGAATCAGCCCCAGCATTTT
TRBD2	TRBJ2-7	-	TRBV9	CASSVVGGGDEQYF	TGTGCCAGCAGCGTAGTCGGCGGGGGGGACGAGCAGTACTTC
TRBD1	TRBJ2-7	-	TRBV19	CASSRQGVYEQYF	TGTGCCAGTAGTAGGCAGGGGGTCTACGAGCAGTACTTC
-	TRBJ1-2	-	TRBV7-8	CASSLGPRGYLLVGYTF	TGTGCCAGCAGCTTAGGTCCCAGGGGCTATCTTTTGGTGGGATACACCTTC
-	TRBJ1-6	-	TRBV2	CASSATGNYNSPLHF	TGTGCCAGCAGTGCCACAGGGAACTATAATTCACCCCTCCACTTT
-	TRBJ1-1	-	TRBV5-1	CASSLDQGREAFF	TGCGCCAGCAGCTTGGACCAGGGGCGTGAAGCTTTCTTT
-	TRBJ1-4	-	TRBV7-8	CASSSNRLLFEKLFF	TGTGCCAGCAGCTCCAACAGGTTGCTATTTGAAAAACTGTTTTTT
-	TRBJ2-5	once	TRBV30	CAWSLDWTSQETQYF	TGTGCCTGGAGCCTCGACTGGACCTCTCAAGAGACCCAGTACTTC
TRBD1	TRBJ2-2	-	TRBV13	CASSNDRGMGTGELFF	TGTGCCAGCAGCAACGACAGGGGTATGGGCACCGGGGAGCTGTTTTTT
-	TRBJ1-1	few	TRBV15	CATSRDGWAFGWTEAFF	TGTGCCACCAGCAGAGATGGGTGGGCTTTCGGGTGGACTGAAGCTTTCTTT
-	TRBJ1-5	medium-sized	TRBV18	CASSPETGISNQPQHF	TGTGCCAGCTCACCAGAGACAGGTATTAGCAATCAGCCCCAGCATTTT
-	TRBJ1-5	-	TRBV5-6	CASSFGGPYSNQPQHF	TGTGCCAGCAGCTTTGGGGGACCTTATAGCAATCAGCCCCAGCATTTT
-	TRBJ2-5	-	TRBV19	CASSPFFATETQYF	TGTGCCAGTAGTCCGTTCTTTGCTACCGAGACCCAGTACTTC
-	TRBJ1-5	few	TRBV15	CATSREGKGSNQPQHF	TGTGCCACCAGCAGAGAAGGGAAGGGTAGCAATCAGCCCCAGCATTTT
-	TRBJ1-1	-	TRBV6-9	CASSYIEKGRTEAFF	TGTGCCAGCAGTTATATCGAGAAAGGGAGGACTGAAGCTTTCTTT
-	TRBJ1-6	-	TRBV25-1	CASSPRGANSPLHF	TGTGCCAGCAGTCCTCGGGGGGCTAATTCACCCCTCCACTTT
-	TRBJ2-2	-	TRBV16	CASSQLRTGELFF	TGTGCCAGCAGCCAATTGAGGACCGGGGAGCTGTTTTTT
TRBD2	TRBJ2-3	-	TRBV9	CASSAFTSGGSTDTQYF	TGTGCCAGCAGCGCCTTTACTAGCGGGGGTAGCACAGATACGCAGTATTTT
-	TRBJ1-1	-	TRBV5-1	CASGVPGREGEAFF	TGCGCCAGCGGCGTCCCGGGACGGGAAGGGGAAGCTTTCTTT
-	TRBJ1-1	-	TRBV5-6	CASSSRTEAFF	TGTGCCAGCAGCTCGCGGACTGAAGCTTTCTTT
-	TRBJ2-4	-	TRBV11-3	CASSSGPNIQYF	TGTGCCAGCAGCTCCGGGCCTAACATTCAGTACTTC
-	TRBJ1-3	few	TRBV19	CASSIRGGRNTIYF	TGTGCCAGTAGTATCCGGGGTGGGCGGAACACCATATATTTT
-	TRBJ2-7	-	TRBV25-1	CASSEFGISYEQYF	TGTGCCAGCAGTGAATTTGGTATCTCCTACGAGCAGTACTTC
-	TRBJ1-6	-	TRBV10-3	CAISEPRTRGAPLHF	TGTGCCATCAGTGAGCCAAGGACAAGGGGCGCACCCCTCCACTTT
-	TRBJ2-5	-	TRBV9	CASSVDGTQETQYF	TGTGCCAGCAGCGTAGACGGCACCCAAGAGACCCAGTACTTC
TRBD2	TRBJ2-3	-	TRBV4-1	CASSRLPQRGASTDTQYF	TGCGCCAGCAGTCGCCTACCCCAGCGGGGGGCTAGCACAGATACGCAGTATTTT
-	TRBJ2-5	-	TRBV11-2	CASSLEFGKLGAGRTQYF	TGTGCCAGCAGCTTAGAGTTTGGCAAATTGGGGGCGGGTCGGACCCAGTACTTC
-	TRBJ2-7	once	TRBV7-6	CASSLGVSYEQYF	TGTGCCAGCAGCTTAGGAGTTTCCTACGAGCAGTACTTC
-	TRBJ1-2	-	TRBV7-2	CASSSPGQTNYGYTF	TGTGCCAGCAGCTCCCCCGGACAAACTAACTATGGCTACACCTTC
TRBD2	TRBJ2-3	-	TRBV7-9	CASSRMTSGITDTQYF	TGTGCCAGCAGCCGTATGACTAGCGGGATAACAGATACGCAGTATTTT
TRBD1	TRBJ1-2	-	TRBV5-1	CASSYGTEGYGYTF	TGCGCCAGCAGCTACGGGACAGAGGGCTATGGCTACACCTTC
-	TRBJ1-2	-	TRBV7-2	CASSFIGEGYTF	TGTGCCAGCAGCTTTATAGGGGAGGGCTACACCTTC